This entry lists 26 T cell receptor beta chains sequenced from one sample in a study of spatial heterogeneity in lung cancer. Time point defined: sample taken at primary tumor resection. TCRdb reprocessed the 5' RACE reads with MiXCR, giving one entry per CDR3 protein. The repertoire consists of about 3,100 distinct CDR3 sequences, with around a tenth occurring once and the leading ten covering 37%. These receptors' antigens are unknown. Study-wide results and caveats: Within tumors, counts of expanded alpha and beta TCRs tracked tumor mutation counts.

The material was lung tumor tissue, obtained at surgery. The receptors shown here come from a male donor with early-stage non-small cell lung cancer.

This clonotype is judged medium-sized. This rearrangement joins TRBV4-1 to TRBJ1-4; D is possibly TRBD1 (6 bases). The CDR3 spans 15 residues. In germline, CDR1 is MGHRA, CDR2 YSYEKL. V was trimmed by 3 bases and J by 7 bases, leaving 15 bases between them. DNA of the CDR3: TGCGCCAGCAGCCAGGCCGGGGGGGCTGGTGAAAAACTGTTTTTT. Amino acids: CASSQAGGAGEKLFF.

The rearrangement links TRBV18 to TRBJ2-3, with TRBD2 matching over 7 bases. The V and J ends lost 3 bases and 2 bases, in that order; junction bases with no gene match: 5. The CDR3 extends over 15 amino acids. Per the germline V gene, CDR1 is KGHSH and CDR2 is LQKENI. CDR3 sequence: CASSPMGGDTDTQYF. CDR3 bases: TGTGCCAGCTCACCGATGGGGGGGGACACAGATACGCAGTATTTT.

Points on this clonotype: A much larger clone lies a single base off, so this may be a read error. The V gene is TRBV28, the J gene TRBJ2-7; 9 bases align to TRBD2. The CDR3 is 14 residues long. The germline gives CDR1 MDHEN, CDR2 SYDVKM. CDR3 nucleotide sequence: TGTGACAGCAGTTCCGGGACTAGCCTTTACGAGCAGTACTTC. Translating gives CDSSSGTSLYEQYF.

CDR3: CATSDVTSGDYEQYF. In DNA, the CDR3 is TGTGCCACCAGTGACGTGACTAGCGGGGACTACGAGCAGTACTTC. This rearrangement joins TRBV24-1 to TRBJ2-7; 11 bases line up with TRBD2. This CDR3 is 15 amino acids long. Per germline, CDR1 KGHDR and CDR2 SFDVKD. The trim removed 4 bases at V and 3 bases at J, leaving 4 bases unmatched.

This chain joins TRBV6-5 and TRBJ2-2, with 7 bases lining up with TRBD1. Germline lookup yields CDR1 MNHEY and CDR2 SVGAGI. The junction had 16 bases not matched to a gene; V was cut back by 5 bases and J by 4 bases. This CDR3 spans 18 amino acids. DNA for the CDR3: TGTGCCAGCAGTCACCCCGAGGTCACAGGGGATGGCACCGGGGAGCTGTTTTTT. Encoded protein: CASSHPEVTGDGTGELFF.

This clonotype is termed medium-sized. This chain links TRBV29-1 with TRBJ1-2; 8 nucleotides line up with TRBD1. This CDR3 comprises 10 residues. Trimming at V came to 6 bases and at J to 6 bases, leaving 0 bases not matched to a gene. Germline V gives CDR1 SQVTM, CDR2 ANQGSEA. CDR3 sequence reads: CSVDRDGYTF. The CDR3 nucleotides are TGCAGCGTGGACAGGGATGGCTACACCTTC. The entire variable domain, with the rest obtained from reference TRBV29-1 and TRBJ1-2, is as follows: SAVISQKPSRDICQRGTSLTIQCQVDSQVTMMFWYRQQPGQSLTLIATANQGSEATYESGFVIDKFPISRPNLTFSTLTVSNMSPEDSSIYLCSVDRDGYTFGSGTRLTVV.

This clonotype was observed at least ten times. This chain uses TRBV7-6 with TRBJ2-3; the D is unclear. Trimming cost V 0 bases and J 4 bases, with 2 bases left between them. CDR3 size: 12 residues. Germline V gene data show CDR1 as SGHVS and CDR2 as FNYEAQ. The CDR3 bases are TGTGCCAGCAGCTTAGCGTCAGATACGCAGTATTTT. It codes for CASSLASDTQYF.

This clonotype is medium-sized within its sample. The J gene is TRBJ1-2, the V gene TRBV28; 9 bases are a match to TRBD1. V was clipped by 3 bases and J by 5 bases; unmatched bases: 13. The CDR3 loop spans 17 amino acids. CDR1 MDHEN and CDR2 SYDVKM come from the germline V gene. The CDR3 DNA sequence: TGTGCCAGCAGTTTTAGGTCGGGACAGGGTAGCTTTTATGGCTACACCTTC. Translation gives CASSFRSGQGSFYGYTF.

The genes are TRBV6-1 and TRBJ2-1; 13 bases align to TRBD2. This CDR3 has 16 residues. Germline V gene data show CDR1 as MNHNS and CDR2 as SASEGT. J lost 8 bases, V lost 0 bases, and 4 bases had no gene match. Here the CDR3 reads CASSEARTSGSYEQFF. CDR3 DNA: TGTGCCAGCAGTGAAGCGAGGACTAGCGGGAGCTATGAGCAGTTCTTC.

This clonotype was detected many times. Here the CDR3 reads CASSPSATSNQPQHF. The CDR3 bases are TGTGCCAGCAGCCCTAGCGCCACCAGCAATCAGCCCCAGCATTTT. This chain uses TRBV7-2 with TRBJ1-5; no clear D gene. V was pared by 5 bases and J by 1 base, with 12 bases between. This CDR3 comprises 15 residues. The germline V gene encodes CDR1 SGHTA and CDR2 FQGNSA.

Relative to its sample, this clonotype is medium-sized. This rearrangement joins TRBV5-1 to TRBJ2-3, with TRBD1 matching over 12 bases. The V and J ends lost 4 bases and 4 bases, in that order; junction bases with no gene match: 4. Germline V lookup: CDR1 SGHRS, CDR2 YFSETQ. The CDR3 loop spans 15 amino acids. CDR3 sequence (DNA): TGCGCCAGCAGCCCGGGGACAGGGGGCGCAGATACGCAGTATTTT. Its translation is CASSPGTGGADTQYF.

V gene TRBV7-2 combines with J gene TRBJ1-3; a weak D match, TRBD1 (5 bases). Germline V lookup: CDR1 SGHTA, CDR2 FQGNSA. The CDR3 is made up of 15 amino acids. The germline V and J ends were trimmed by 0 bases and 7 bases, with 13 bases remaining between them. The CDR3 loop reads CASSLAGPEGNTIYF. In DNA, the CDR3 is TGTGCCAGCAGCTTAGCAGGGCCCGAGGGGAACACCATATATTTT.

V and J are TRBV19 and TRBJ2-1, with a weak D call TRBD1 (5 bases). CDR3 length equals 14 residues. Trimming pared 5 bases from V and 10 bases from J, leaving 18 bases between. Germline CDR1 reads LNHDA; CDR2 reads SQIVND (reference sequence). The DNA for the CDR3 is TGTGCCAGTAGTTCCCAGGCCCAGGGCGGCGAGCAGTTCTTC. This codes for CASSSQAQGGEQFF.

The table lists this clonotype with a few counts. The chain has TRBV12-3 or TRBV12-4 and TRBJ2-1, with D possibly matching TRBD1 (6 bases). V gave up 4 bases and J gave up 6 bases, with 16 bases separating them. The CDR3 totals 15 residues. The CDR3: CASSYSGGRVNEQFF. The CDR3 DNA reads TGTGCCAGCAGTTACTCTGGGGGCAGAGTCAATGAGCAGTTCTTC.

This clonotype is classed as medium-sized. This rearrangement joins TRBV6-5 to TRBJ1-3; no clear D gene. V was trimmed by 5 bases and J by 5 bases, leaving 10 bases between them. CDR1 is MNHEY and CDR2 is SVGAGI in the germline V gene. The CDR3 is 13 amino acids. DNA for the CDR3: TGTGCCAGCAGTCCGGCCGGCCGAAACACCATATATTTT. This encodes CASSPAGRNTIYF.

This clonotype was picked up a small number of times. This chain uses TRBV13 with TRBJ1-6, with TRBD1 as a possible D gene (6 bases). Trimming stripped 5 bases from V and 7 bases from J, with 12 bases between. In germline, CDR1 is PRHDT, CDR2 FYEKMQ (reference sequence). CDR3 length: 14 residues. CDR3 coding DNA: TGTGCCAGCAGCCGCAGGGGCAGAAATTCACCCCTCCACTTT. It codes for CASSRRGRNSPLHF.

This clonotype appeared a few times. The CDR3 protein is CASSQDEGTEAFF. CDR3 DNA: TGCGCCAGCAGCCAAGATGAAGGAACTGAAGCTTTCTTT. V and J are TRBV4-1 and TRBJ1-1; D gene unclear. Trimming removed 0 bases from V and 5 bases from J, with 7 bases in between. Per germline, CDR1 MGHRA and CDR2 YSYEKL. This CDR3 contains 13 residues.

Sample share makes this clonotype medium-sized. V is TRBV6-6 and J is TRBJ1-2; 8 nucleotides align to TRBD1. This CDR3 contains 13 residues. V lost 6 bases to trimming and J lost 12 bases; unmatched junction nucleotides: 12. Germline V gene sequence: CDR1 MNHNY, CDR2 SVGAGI (reference sequence). The CDR3 loop reads CASRAGGVNGNTF. In nucleotides, the CDR3 is TGTGCCAGCAGGGCAGGGGGCGTTAATGGGAACACCTTC.

The chain has TRBV3-1 and TRBJ1-2; possibly TRBD1 for D (5 bases). V lost 0 bases and J 8 bases, leaving 19 bases between the germline ends. The germline CDR1 and CDR2 sequences are LGHDT and YNNKEL (reference sequence). There are 16 residues in the CDR3. In DNA form, the CDR3 reads TGTGCCAGCAGCCAAGATTACAGGTCCCATCGAAGCGGCTACACCTTC. Translation: CASSQDYRSHRSGYTF.

The chain recombines TRBV7-2 with TRBJ2-2; 10 bases are shared with TRBD1. The junction had 9 bases not matched to a gene; V was cut back by 5 bases and J by 6 bases. From germline, CDR1 is SGHTA and CDR2 FQGNSA. The CDR3 extends over 16 amino acids. CDR3: CASSRRQGATSGELFF. CDR3 bases: TGTGCCAGCAGCCGAAGACAGGGGGCTACCTCCGGGGAGCTGTTTTTT.

This clonotype is medium-sized by share. The J gene is TRBJ2-1, the V gene TRBV28, with D unresolved. V was shortened by 6 bases and J by 9 bases, with 15 bases between the two germline ends. The CDR3 covers 13 residues. Germline V gene lookup returns CDR1 MDHEN and CDR2 SYDVKM. The CDR3 protein is CASRTYLLGEQFF. The CDR3, as DNA: TGTGCCAGCAGAACCTACCTCCTTGGTGAGCAGTTCTTC.

This rearrangement joins TRBV20-1 to TRBJ1-6; no clear D gene. This CDR3 contains 11 residues. V was trimmed by 1 base and J by 9 bases, leaving 4 bases between them. Germline V CDR1 and CDR2: DFQATT, SNEGSKA (reference sequence). CDR3 DNA sequence: TGCAGTGCTAGAGGGGGTTCACCCCTCCACTTT. It yields the protein CSARGGSPLHF.

This clonotype is classed as medium-sized. The chain combines TRBV7-6 with TRBJ2-3; 12 bases fit TRBD2. The CDR3 covers 19 residues. Losses at the gene ends were 0 bases for V and 4 bases for J; bases not matched to a gene: 11. CDR1 is SGHVS, CDR2 FNYEAQ, per germline. CDR3 in DNA: TGTGCCAGCAGCTTAGCGCCGGCTAGCGGGAGGGCCCGGTCAGATACGCAGTATTTT. Translation: CASSLAPASGRARSDTQYF. Together with reference TRBV7-6 and TRBJ2-3, the CDR3 gives the full variable domain: GAGVSQSPRYKVTKRGQDVALRCDPISGHVSLYWYRQALGQGPEFLTYFNYEAQQDKSGLPNDRFSAERPEGSISTLTIQRTEQRDSAMYRCASSLAPASGRARSDTQYFGPGTRLTVL.

This clonotype was counted a few times. The junction does not match germline at one end; this may be a read error. The chain is built from TRBV11-2 and TRBJ2-7, with 8 bases identical to TRBD1. The CDR3 has 13 amino acids. From germline, CDR1 is SGHAT and CDR2 FQNNGV. DNA of the CDR3: TGTGTCAGCAGCTCGAGGACAGGGAACGAGCAGTACTTC. Translated, it gives CVSSSRTGNEQYF.

This clonotype has ten or more counts. The genes are TRBV5-5 and TRBJ1-4; 8 nucleotides align to TRBD1. CDR1 is SGHKS, CDR2 YYEKEE, per germline (reference sequence). The CDR3 is 13 amino acids. V gave up 3 bases and J gave up 8 bases; unmatched junction bases: 3. CDR3 residues: CASSWTGREKLFF. The CDR3, as DNA: TGTGCCAGCAGCTGGACAGGGCGAGAAAAACTGTTTTTT.

This clonotype was counted ten times or more. The gene calls are TRBV5-4 and TRBJ2-7, with 8 bases fitting TRBD2. The trim removed 0 bases at V and 3 bases at J, leaving 5 bases unmatched. CDR1 and CDR2 from the germline V gene are SGHNT and YYREEE (reference sequence). This CDR3 comprises 15 residues. The CDR3 protein is CASSLALAESYEQYF. The CDR3, as DNA: TGTGCCAGCAGCTTGGCACTAGCGGAGAGCTACGAGCAGTACTTC.